Listed below are T cell receptor beta chains from one sample, sequenced in a study of CD8 T cells in Susac syndrome. TCRdb fed the immunoSEQ multiplex PCR reads into MiXCR, producing one record per CDR3 protein. The sample yields 150,000 to 200,000 distinct CDR3 sequences, over 75% seen once. Sequenced: CD4+ T cells from PBMCs. The receptor set was obtained from a human donor with Susac syndrome. Each CDR3 is given with its conserved first and last residue. The D gene is left open where the match is weak. Size values are once, few and many counts, or a class for expanded clones, and some rows have none.

NA,NA,TRBV3-1,TRBJ2-3,TGTGCCAGCAGACGTAGCGACGGGGTTCTTGATACGCAGTATTTT,CASRRSDGVLDTQYF
NA,few,TRBV4-1,TRBJ2-1,TGCGCCAGCAGCCAAGGCCAGAGAACCTACAATGAGCAGTTCTTC,CASSQGQRTYNEQFF
TRBD2,few,TRBV7-9,TRBJ2-7,TGTGCCAGCAGCTTAGGGACTAGAAATTACGAGCAGTACTTC,CASSLGTRNYEQYF
NA,NA,TRBV20-1,TRBJ2-3,TGCAGTGCGTGTGGGATGGTAGCAGATACGCAGTATTTT,CSACGMVADTQYF
NA,NA,TRBV3-1,TRBJ1-1,TGTGCCAGCAGTCGCGAAAGGAGGGGGGCTGAAGCTTTCTTT,CASSRERRGAEAFF
NA,once,TRBV19,TRBJ1-1,TGTGCCAGTAGTATAGAAAGTTCCACTGAAGCTTTCTTT,CASSIESSTEAFF
TRBD2,NA,TRBV20-1,TRBJ2-3,TGCAGTGCTAGAGGGACTAGTAGGACAGATACGCAGTATTTT,CSARGTSRTDTQYF
NA,NA,TRBV2,TRBJ2-1,TGTGCCAGCAGTGAAGGCCTCGGAGAGCAGTTCTTC,CASSEGLGEQFF
NA,NA,TRBV20-1,TRBJ1-2,TGCAGTGCTAGAGATGGGGGGAGGCCCTCTAACTATGGCTACACCTTC,CSARDGGRPSNYGYTF
TRBD1,once,TRBV6-1,TRBJ1-4,TGTGCCAGCAGTTGGGACAGGGGGCGGGAAAAACTGTTTTTT,CASSWDRGREKLFF
TRBD1,NA,TRBV7-8,TRBJ1-1,TGTGCCAGCAGCTTAGTGGGACAGATGAACACTGAAGCTTTCTTT,CASSLVGQMNTEAFF
NA,NA,TRBV20-1,TRBJ1-5,TGCAGCCCCTCGGGGGTGGGAGGCAATCAGCCCCAGCATTTT,CSPSGVGGNQPQHF
TRBD1,NA,TRBV18,TRBJ2-1,TGTGCCAGCTCCCCCCGAGGACAGGGGGTCGATGAGCAGTTCTTC,CASSPRGQGVDEQFF
NA,NA,TRBV20-1,TRBJ1-5,TGCAGTTCGACCGGGGTTGGGCCCCAGCATTTT,CSSTGVGPQHF
TRBD1,NA,TRBV20-1,TRBJ1-5,TGCAGTGCGGGGACAGGAATCAATCAGCCCCAGCATTTT,CSAGTGINQPQHF
NA,NA,TRBV10-3,TRBJ2-2,TGTGCCATCAGCAGGACTGAGGGGGAGCTGTTTTTT,CAISRTEGELFF
NA,NA,TRBV18,TRBJ1-2,TGTGCCAGCTCACCCCTAAAAGGGAGCTACACCTTC,CASSPLKGSYTF
NA,NA,TRBV28,TRBJ2-4,TGTGCCAGCAGTTTGGATTCGTGGGCGGGCCAGTACTTC,CASSLDSWAGQYF
NA,NA,TRBV12-3/TRBV12-4,TRBJ1-4,TGTGCCAGCAGGTCTGATGAAAAACTGTTTTTT,CASRSDEKLFF
NA,NA,TRBV19,TRBJ1-1,TGTGCCAGTAGTGTACAGGGAATAAGGAACACTGAAGCTTTCTTT,CASSVQGIRNTEAFF
NA,NA,TRBV4-2,TRBJ2-5,TGTGCCAGCAGCCAGGGGGGCAGAACCGACCAAGAGACCCAGTACTTC,CASSQGGRTDQETQYF
NA,NA,TRBV3-1,TRBJ2-3,TGTGCCAGCAGCTCCTCAAATTGGGGTAGCACAGATACGCAGTATTTT,CASSSSNWGSTDTQYF
NA,NA,TRBV7-3,TRBJ2-2,TGTGCCAGCAGACAAGCAGGGGCGATCACCGGGGAGCTGTTTTTT,CASRQAGAITGELFF
NA,NA,TRBV19,TRBJ2-3,TGTGCCAGTAGTATAGCTGATACGCAGTATTTT,CASSIADTQYF
TRBD2,NA,TRBV19,TRBJ2-4,TGTGCCAGTAGCCAAGGAGGACTAGCGGGGGGGAGGAACATTCAGTACTTC,CASSQGGLAGGRNIQYF
TRBD1,NA,TRBV2,TRBJ1-2,TGTGCCAGCAGGGAGGACAGGGTCCATGGCTACACCTTC,CASREDRVHGYTF
NA,NA,TRBV20-1,TRBJ1-5,TGCAGTGCTAGAGGTTCCCTCTACGGAGGGCAGCCCCAGCATTTT,CSARGSLYGGQPQHF
NA,NA,TRBV11-2,TRBJ2-1,TGTGCCAGCAGCTTAAGATCGGACTCCAGCTACAATGAGCAGTTCTTC,CASSLRSDSSYNEQFF
TRBD2,NA,TRBV27,TRBJ2-3,TGTGCCAGCAGTTTAGACGGCGGGGGGGCACAAGATACGCAGTATTTT,CASSLDGGGAQDTQYF
TRBD2,NA,TRBV6-5,TRBJ2-1,TGTGCCAGCACTTCCGGGACTAGCGGGATGGTCGATGAGCAGTTCTTC,CASTSGTSGMVDEQFF
TRBD2,NA,TRBV12-3/TRBV12-4,TRBJ2-3,TGTGCCAGCAGTATCTCCGGGACTAGCGGACATACGCAGTATTTT,CASSISGTSGHTQYF
TRBD1,NA,TRBV29-1,TRBJ1-1,TGCAGCGTTTCGACCGGGACAGGGGGTGGCACTGAAGCTTTCTTT,CSVSTGTGGGTEAFF
NA,NA,TRBV9,TRBJ1-1,TGTGCCAGCAGCGTTTCTCAGAACACTGAAGCTTTCTTT,CASSVSQNTEAFF
NA,NA,TRBV2,TRBJ2-2,TGTGCCAGCAGCGTGGAACTAGCGAACACCGGGGAGCTGTTTTTT,CASSVELANTGELFF
NA,NA,TRBV24-1,TRBJ2-2,TGTGCCACCAGTGATTTTGCCAGGGCGAACACCGGGGAGCTGTTTTTT,CATSDFARANTGELFF
NA,NA,TRBV20-1,TRBJ2-5,TGCAGTGCTGTGGCCATCCCAGGGACCCAGTACTTC,CSAVAIPGTQYF
TRBD2,NA,TRBV3-1,TRBJ2-1,TGTGCCAGCAGGAAGACTAGCGGGAATGAGCAGTTCTTC,CASRKTSGNEQFF
NA,once,TRBV10-3,TRBJ2-3,TGTGCCATGGGGACCGGGGCCACAGATACGCAGTATTTT,CAMGTGATDTQYF
TRBD1,NA,TRBV20-1,TRBJ1-1,TGCAGTGCTAGGGAACAGGGGGCGCGGAAAACTGAAGCTTTCTTT,CSAREQGARKTEAFF
NA,NA,TRBV6-2/TRBV6-3,TRBJ1-1,TGTGCCAGCAGTTTTCTAACAGAAAACACTGAAGCTTTCTTT,CASSFLTENTEAFF
NA,NA,TRBV5-1,TRBJ2-7,TGCGCCAGCAGCCGAACACAGGATGCCTACGAGCAGTACTTC,CASSRTQDAYEQYF
NA,NA,TRBV12-3/TRBV12-4,TRBJ1-4,TGTGCCAGCAGTTTCGGTTTTCGAGAAAAACTGTTTTTT,CASSFGFREKLFF
TRBD2,once,TRBV29-1,TRBJ2-3,TGCAGCGCCCGAGCGACTAGCGGGACTAGCACAGATACGCAGTATTTT,CSARATSGTSTDTQYF
TRBD1,NA,TRBV7-9,TRBJ1-4,TGTGCCAGCAGTACAAACAGGGGGAACGAAAAACTGTTTTTT,CASSTNRGNEKLFF
NA,NA,TRBV4-1,TRBJ1-2,TGCGCCAGCAGCCATTCGAGACGCAGTTTCTATGGCTACACCTTC,CASSHSRRSFYGYTF
NA,once,TRBV20-1,TRBJ1-5,TGCAGTGCTAAACAGGGATACAATCAGCCCCAGCATTTT,CSAKQGYNQPQHF
NA,NA,TRBV18,TRBJ2-7,TGTGCCAGCTCACCCGTAGCCTACGAGCAGTACTTC,CASSPVAYEQYF
NA,NA,TRBV7-9,TRBJ1-1,TGTGCCAGCAGCTTAGACGGGCTTGGGACTGAAGCTTTCTTT,CASSLDGLGTEAFF
TRBD1,NA,TRBV2,TRBJ2-1,TGTGCCAGCAGCCCGGGACAGGGGATTCTCGGGCAGTTCTTC,CASSPGQGILGQFF
NA,NA,TRBV12-3/TRBV12-4,TRBJ1-3,TGTGCCAGCAGTTTAGCGCTCTCTTCGGTATACTCTGGAAACACCATATATTTT,CASSLALSSVYSGNTIYF
NA,NA,TRBV6-2/TRBV6-3,TRBJ1-1,TGTGCCAGCAGTCCCCACCTGGGCGGGGGTGGCACTGAAGCTTTCTTT,CASSPHLGGGGTEAFF
NA,NA,TRBV6-1,TRBJ2-1,TGTGCCAGCAGTGAACGGGGTGAGCAGTTCTTC,CASSERGEQFF
NA,NA,TRBV27,TRBJ2-1,TGTGCCAGCAGTTTAGTTCTACCGACCTACAATGAGCAGTTCTTC,CASSLVLPTYNEQFF
TRBD1,NA,TRBV28,TRBJ2-1,TGTGCCAGCAACTGGGGGACAGGGTACAATGAGCAGTTCTTC,CASNWGTGYNEQFF